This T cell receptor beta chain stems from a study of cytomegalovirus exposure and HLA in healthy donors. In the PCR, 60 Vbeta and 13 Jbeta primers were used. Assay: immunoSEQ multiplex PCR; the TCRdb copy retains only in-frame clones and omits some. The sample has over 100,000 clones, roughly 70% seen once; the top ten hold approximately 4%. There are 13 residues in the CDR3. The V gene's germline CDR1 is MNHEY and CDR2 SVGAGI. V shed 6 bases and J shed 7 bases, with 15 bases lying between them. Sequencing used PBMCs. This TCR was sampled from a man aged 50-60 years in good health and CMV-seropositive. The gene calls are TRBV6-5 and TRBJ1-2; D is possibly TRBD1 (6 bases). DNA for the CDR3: TGTGCCAGCAGAATAAACAGGGCCCTTGGCTACACCTTC. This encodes CASRINRALGYTF.